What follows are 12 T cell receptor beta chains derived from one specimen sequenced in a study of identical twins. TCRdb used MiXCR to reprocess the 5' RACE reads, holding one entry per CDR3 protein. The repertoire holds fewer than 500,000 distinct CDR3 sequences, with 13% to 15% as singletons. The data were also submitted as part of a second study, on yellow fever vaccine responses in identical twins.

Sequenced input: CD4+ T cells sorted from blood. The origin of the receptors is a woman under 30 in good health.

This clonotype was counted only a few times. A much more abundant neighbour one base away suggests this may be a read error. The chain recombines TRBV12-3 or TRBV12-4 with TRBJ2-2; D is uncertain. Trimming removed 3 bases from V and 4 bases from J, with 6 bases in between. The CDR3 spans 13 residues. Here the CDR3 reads CASSFWGTGELFF. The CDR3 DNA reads TGTGCCAGCAGTTTTTGGGGCACCGGGGAGCTGTTTTTT.

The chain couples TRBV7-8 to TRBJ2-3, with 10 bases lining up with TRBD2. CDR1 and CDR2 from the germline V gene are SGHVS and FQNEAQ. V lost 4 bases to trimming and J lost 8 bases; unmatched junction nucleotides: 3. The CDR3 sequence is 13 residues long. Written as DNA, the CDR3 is TGTGCCAGCAGCTCCCGGACTAGCGGTACGCAGTATTTT. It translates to CASSSRTSGTQYF.

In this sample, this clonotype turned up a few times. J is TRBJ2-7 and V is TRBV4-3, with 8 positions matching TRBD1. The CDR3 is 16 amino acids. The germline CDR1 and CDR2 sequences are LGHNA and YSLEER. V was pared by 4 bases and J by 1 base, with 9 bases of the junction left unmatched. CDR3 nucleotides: TGCGCCAGCAGCCCCGGATCCGGACAGGGTTCCTACGAGCAGTACTTC. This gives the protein CASSPGSGQGSYEQYF.

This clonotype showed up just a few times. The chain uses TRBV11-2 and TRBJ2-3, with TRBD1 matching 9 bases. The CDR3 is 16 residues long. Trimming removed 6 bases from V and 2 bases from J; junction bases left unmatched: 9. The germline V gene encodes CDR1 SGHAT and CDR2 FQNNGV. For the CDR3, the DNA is TGTGCCAGCAGTCAGACAGGGGGAGCTTTCACAGATACGCAGTATTTT. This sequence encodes CASSQTGGAFTDTQYF.

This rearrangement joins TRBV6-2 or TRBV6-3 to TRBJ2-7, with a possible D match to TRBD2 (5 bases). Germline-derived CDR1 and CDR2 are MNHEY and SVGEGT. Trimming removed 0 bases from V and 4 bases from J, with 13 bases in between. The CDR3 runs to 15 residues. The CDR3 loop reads CASSYSRPSGYEQYF. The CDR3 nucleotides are TGTGCCAGCAGTTACTCGAGACCGTCGGGGTACGAGCAGTACTTC.

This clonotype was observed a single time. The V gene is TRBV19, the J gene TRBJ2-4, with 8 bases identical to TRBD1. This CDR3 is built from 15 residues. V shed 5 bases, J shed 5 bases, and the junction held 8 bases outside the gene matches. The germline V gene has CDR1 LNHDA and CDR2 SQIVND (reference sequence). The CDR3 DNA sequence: TGTGCCAGTAGTGGACAGGGTTCTTTTGAAAACATTCAGTACTTC. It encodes CASSGQGSFENIQYF.

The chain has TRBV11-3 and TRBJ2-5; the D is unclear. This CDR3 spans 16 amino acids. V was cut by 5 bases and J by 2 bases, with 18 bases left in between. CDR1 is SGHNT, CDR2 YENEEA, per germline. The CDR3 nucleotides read TGTGCCAGCAGCCCCGGCGTATACCCCACTCAAGAGACCCAGTACTTC. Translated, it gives CASSPGVYPTQETQYF.

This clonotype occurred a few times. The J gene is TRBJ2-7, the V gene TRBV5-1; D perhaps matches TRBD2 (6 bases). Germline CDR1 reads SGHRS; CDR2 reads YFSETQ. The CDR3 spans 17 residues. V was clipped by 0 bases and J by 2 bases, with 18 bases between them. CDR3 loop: CASSLARRASSPYEQYF. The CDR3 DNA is TGCGCCAGCAGCTTGGCCAGGAGGGCTTCGAGTCCCTACGAGCAGTACTTC.

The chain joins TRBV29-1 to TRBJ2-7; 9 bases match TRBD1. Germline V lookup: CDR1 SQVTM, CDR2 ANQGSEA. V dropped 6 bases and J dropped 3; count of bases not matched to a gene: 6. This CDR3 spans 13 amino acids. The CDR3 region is CSVDPGQGYEQYF. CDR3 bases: TGCAGCGTAGACCCGGGACAGGGCTACGAGCAGTACTTC.

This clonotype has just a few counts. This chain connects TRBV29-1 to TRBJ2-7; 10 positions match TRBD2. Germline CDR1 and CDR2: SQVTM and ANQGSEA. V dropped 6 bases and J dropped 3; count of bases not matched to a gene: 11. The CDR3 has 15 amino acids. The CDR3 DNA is TGCAGCGTGGCCGGGACTAGCGTGGGGATCTACGAGCAGTACTTC. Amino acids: CSVAGTSVGIYEQYF.

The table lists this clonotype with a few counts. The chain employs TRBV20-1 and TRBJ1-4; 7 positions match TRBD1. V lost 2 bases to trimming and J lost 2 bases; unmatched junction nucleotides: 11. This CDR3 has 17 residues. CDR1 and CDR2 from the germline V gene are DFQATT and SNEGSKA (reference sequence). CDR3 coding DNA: TGCAGTGCTAGAAACAGGGGAATAGGGATTACTAATGAAAAACTGTTTTTT. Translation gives CSARNRGIGITNEKLFF.

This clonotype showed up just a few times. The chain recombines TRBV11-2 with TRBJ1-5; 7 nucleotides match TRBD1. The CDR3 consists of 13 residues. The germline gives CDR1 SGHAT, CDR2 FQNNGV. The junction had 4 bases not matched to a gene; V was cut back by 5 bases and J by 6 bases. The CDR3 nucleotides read TGTGCCAGCAGCCCCGACAGGGCTCAGCCCCAGCATTTT. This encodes CASSPDRAQPQHF.